The rows below give T cell receptor beta chains drawn from one sample of a study of beta chain features in type 1 diabetes. Data came from immunoSEQ multiplex PCR; TCRdb stores just in-frame clones and leaves some out. Of just over 600,000 clones in the sample, 15% were seen once. The sample taken for sequencing was naive CD4+ T cells from blood. The receptors shown here come from a man aged 18 to 30 in good health. Both conserved end residues are part of each CDR3. Each record gives: D gene, clone size, J gene, CDR3 length, V gene, CDR3 protein, CDR3 DNA. D genes are given only for firm matches. Clone size is given for some rows only: seen once, a few or many times, or a class if the clone is expanded.

TRBD1 | . | TRBJ2-7 | 19 | TRBV27 | CASSYLRDSMAIKPYEQYF | TGTGCCAGCAGTTACCTCCGGGACAGTATGGCAATAAAGCCCTACGAGCAGTACTTC
. | many | TRBJ2-1 | 15 | TRBV7-2 | CASSSTGLYSHEQFF | TGTGCCAGCAGCTCCACGGGACTCTACTCTCATGAGCAGTTCTTC
TRBD1 | . | TRBJ2-5 | 16 | TRBV4-1 | CASSPSVTGGFETQYF | TGCGCCAGCAGCCCAAGCGTTACAGGGGGCTTTGAGACCCAGTACTTC
. | . | TRBJ2-6 | 14 | TRBV7-3 | CASSSGSGANVLTF | TGTGCCAGCAGCTCCGGATCTGGGGCCAACGTCCTGACTTTC
. | few | TRBJ1-4 | 11 | TRBV30 | CAWGTGTAPFF | .
. | . | TRBJ1-1 | 13 | TRBV6-5 | CASSYSRGTEAFF | TGTGCCAGCAGTTACTCGAGGGGAACTGAAGCTTTCTTT
. | few | TRBJ2-1 | 15 | TRBV27 | CASSLQGNVYNEQFF | TGTGCCAGCAGTTTACAGGGAAATGTCTACAATGAGCAGTTCTTC
. | . | TRBJ2-1 | 15 | TRBV18 | CASLRGPSSYNEQFF | TGTGCCAGCCTCCGGGGTCCATCCTCCTACAATGAGCAGTTCTTC
TRBD1 | few | TRBJ2-5 | 18 | TRBV5-1 | CASSLEGWGRGSKETQYF | TGCGCCAGCAGCTTGGAAGGCTGGGGCAGGGGGTCCAAGGAGACCCAGTACTTC
TRBD1 | . | TRBJ1-5 | 16 | TRBV30 | CAWSVWDRGDHQPQHF | TGTGCCTGGAGTGTATGGGACAGGGGTGACCATCAGCCCCAGCATTTT
TRBD2 | . | TRBJ2-1 | 16 | TRBV7-2 | CASSLVAGGSYNEQFF | TGTGCCAGCAGCTTGGTAGCGGGAGGGAGTTACAATGAGCAGTTCTTC
TRBD1 | . | TRBJ2-3 | 13 | TRBV18 | CASLDRATDTQYF | TGTGCCAGCTTGGACAGGGCCACAGATACGCAGTATTTT
. | . | TRBJ1-1 | 16 | TRBV4-1 | CASSQERKVLGYEAFF | TGCGCCAGCAGCCAAGAAAGGAAGGTTCTGGGGTATGAAGCTTTCTTT
TRBD2 | few | TRBJ2-3 | 16 | TRBV7-9 | CASSPGTSGRTDTQYF | TGTGCCAGCAGCCCAGGGACTAGCGGTCGCACAGATACGCAGTATTTT
TRBD1 | . | TRBJ2-7 | 16 | TRBV18 | CASSRSLGQGPYEQYF | TGTGCCAGCTCACGAAGCCTCGGACAGGGGCCCTACGAGCAGTACTTC
. | . | TRBJ1-1 | 13 | TRBV29-1 | CSVQGRMNTEAFF | TGCAGCGTTCAGGGCAGAATGAACACTGAAGCTTTCTTT
. | . | TRBJ1-5 | 15 | TRBV19 | CASSISSSADQPQHF | TGTGCCAGTAGTATAAGCTCTTCGGCTGATCAGCCCCAGCATTTT
TRBD1 | few | TRBJ2-7 | 14 | TRBV19 | CASRTGTDSYEQYF | TGTGCCAGCCGTACCGGGACAGATTCCTACGAGCAGTACTTC
. | . | TRBJ2-7 | 14 | TRBV5-4 | CASSLGADSYEQYF | TGTGCCAGCAGCTTGGGGGCGGATTCCTACGAGCAGTACTTC
. | few | TRBJ2-4 | 15 | TRBV18 | CASSPGHLAKNIQYF | TGTGCCAGCTCACCAGGCCACCTAGCCAAAAACATTCAGTACTTC
. | . | TRBJ1-2 | 11 | TRBV20-1 | CSATVGYGYTF | TGCAGTGCCACCGTGGGCTATGGCTACACCTTC
. | few | TRBJ2-1 | 13 | TRBV7-3 | CASSLDRDGEQFF | TGTGCCAGCAGCTTGGACCGGGATGGTGAGCAGTTCTTC
. | few | TRBJ2-5 | 13 | TRBV5-6 | CASSRDRQETQYF | TGTGCCAGCAGCCGCGACAGGCAAGAGACCCAGTACTTC
TRBD1 | few | TRBJ1-1 | 14 | TRBV18 | CASSARQGDTEAFF | TGTGCCAGCTCAGCAAGACAGGGTGACACTGAAGCTTTCTTT
TRBD1 | few | TRBJ2-1 | 14 | TRBV29-1 | CSGDRGRYHNEQFF | TGCAGCGGTGATAGGGGGCGATACCACAATGAGCAGTTCTTC
TRBD1 | . | TRBJ2-1 | 15 | TRBV28 | CASSLWGQGTNEQFF | TGTGCCAGCAGTTTATGGGGACAGGGTACCAATGAGCAGTTCTTC
. | few | TRBJ2-7 | 13 | TRBV4-2 | CASSQNRVYEQYF | TGTGCCAGCAGCCAAAACAGGGTCTACGAGCAGTACTTC
TRBD1 | . | TRBJ1-5 | 15 | TRBV4-2 | CASSQADRGNQPQHF | TGTGCCAGCAGCCAGGCGGACAGGGGCAATCAGCCCCAGCATTTT
. | few | TRBJ2-2 | 12 | TRBV7-3 | CASSLRQGELFF | TGTGCCAGCAGCCTAAGACAGGGGGAGCTGTTTTTT
TRBD1 | . | TRBJ1-4 | 14 | TRBV9 | CASTRDRASEKLFF | TGTGCCAGCACCCGGGACAGGGCTAGCGAAAAACTGTTTTTT
. | . | TRBJ2-1 | 14 | TRBV9 | CASLRAAADNEQFF | TGTGCCAGCCTTCGGGCGGCGGCCGACAATGAGCAGTTCTTC
. | few | TRBJ2-7 | 11 | TRBV20-1 | CSARVDRPGGF | TGCAGTGCTAGGGTCGACCGCCCTGGGGGCTTC
. | . | TRBJ1-5 | 15 | TRBV7-2 | CASSLYRRGNQPQHF | TGTGCCAGCAGCTTATACAGGCGGGGGAATCAGCCCCAGCATTTT
. | . | TRBJ1-3 | 14 | TRBV27 | CASSSQFSGNTIYF | TGTGCCAGCAGTTCGCAGTTCTCTGGAAACACCATATATTTT
TRBD2 | few | TRBJ2-2 | 17 | TRBV4-2 | CASSQDRGEGNTGELFF | TGTGCCAGCAGCCAAGATCGAGGGGAGGGTAACACCGGGGAGCTGTTTTTT
. | . | TRBJ2-1 | 15 | TRBV27 | CASSPAAGSYNEQFF | TGTGCCAGCAGCCCCGCGGCCGGTTCCTACAATGAGCAGTTCTTC
TRBD1 | few | TRBJ1-2 | 18 | TRBV28 | CASSHLGQGSFAAYGYTF | TGTGCCAGCAGTCACCTGGGACAGGGGAGTTTCGCGGCCTATGGCTACACCTTC
TRBD2 | few | TRBJ2-1 | 15 | TRBV7-9 | CASNPGLAVHNEQFF | TGTGCCAGCAACCCGGGACTAGCGGTCCACAATGAGCAGTTCTTC
. | . | TRBJ2-4 | 16 | TRBV9 | CASSAGWDLAKNIQYF | TGTGCCAGCAGCGCGGGTTGGGATCTAGCCAAAAACATTCAGTACTTC
. | few | TRBJ2-7 | 12 | TRBV6-5 | CASTSASYEQYF | TGTGCCAGCACCTCGGCTTCCTACGAGCAGTACTTC
. | . | TRBJ2-5 | 13 | TRBV5-1 | CASSYTSRETQYF | TGCGCCAGCAGCTATACTAGCAGAGAGACCCAGTACTTC
. | . | TRBJ1-4 | 15 | TRBV14 | CASSQFRSSYEKLFF | TGTGCCAGCAGCCAGTTCAGGTCGAGTTATGAAAAACTGTTTTTT
. | many | TRBJ2-7 | 13 | TRBV10-3 | CAITSSGAYEQYF | TGTGCCATCACCTCCTCAGGGGCCTACGAGCAGTACTTC
TRBD2 | . | TRBJ2-5 | 17 | TRBV9 | CASSVASGHSIQETQYF | TGTGCCAGCAGCGTGGCTAGCGGGCACTCCATCCAAGAGACCCAGTACTTC
. | few | TRBJ2-7 | 11 | TRBV19 | CASSVQNEQYF | TGTGCCAGTAGTGTACAGAACGAGCAGTACTTC
. | . | TRBJ1-1 | 15 | TRBV4-1 | CASSQGYNLNTEAFF | TGCGCCAGCAGCCAAGGCTACAACCTGAACACTGAAGCTTTCTTT
. | few | TRBJ1-2 | 12 | TRBV19 | CASKGPVYGYTF | TGTGCCAGTAAGGGGCCCGTCTATGGCTACACCTTC
TRBD1 | . | TRBJ2-7 | 15 | TRBV2 | CASSPGTGGSYEQYF | TGTGCCAGCAGTCCCGGAACAGGGGGTTCGTACGAGCAGTACTTC
TRBD1 | few | TRBJ1-1 | 15 | TRBV4-3 | CASSQVRTGGMEAFF | TGCGCCAGCAGCCAAGTTCGGACAGGGGGCATGGAAGCTTTCTTT
TRBD1 | . | TRBJ2-1 | 15 | TRBV7-9 | CASSYDREIYNEQFF | TGTGCCAGCAGTTATGACAGGGAAATATACAATGAGCAGTTCTTC
. | . | TRBJ2-7 | 14 | TRBV15 | CATSREWPAYEQYF | TGTGCCACCAGCAGAGAGTGGCCAGCCTACGAGCAGTACTTC
TRBD2 | few | TRBJ2-5 | 16 | TRBV7-2 | CASSLGVTSGQETQYF | TGTGCCAGCAGCTTAGGGGTGACTAGCGGTCAAGAGACCCAGTACTTC
TRBD1 | . | TRBJ1-4 | 15 | TRBV9 | CASSDRQGGNEKLFF | TGTGCCAGCAGCGACCGACAGGGGGGGAATGAAAAACTGTTTTTT
. | . | TRBJ2-2 | 13 | TRBV10-3 | CAISEPGAGELFF | TGTGCCATCAGTGAGCCGGGGGCCGGGGAGCTGTTTTTT
. | . | TRBJ2-4 | 15 | TRBV6-6 | CASSYGPLKEYIQYF | TGTGCCAGCAGTTATGGTCCCCTGAAAGAGTACATTCAGTACTTC
. | few | TRBJ2-3 | 14 | TRBV7-3 | CASSPRWNLDTQYF | TGTGCCAGCAGCCCCCGGTGGAATCTAGATACGCAGTATTTT
TRBD1 | few | TRBJ1-1 | 15 | TRBV6-5 | CASSSTGTGAGEAFF | TGTGCCAGCAGTTCCACCGGGACAGGTGCCGGTGAAGCTTTCTTT
TRBD1 | . | TRBJ1-6 | 15 | TRBV6-5 | CASSFTGGDNSPLHF | TGTGCCAGCAGTTTTACAGGGGGTGATAATTCACCCCTCCACTTT
. | few | TRBJ1-1 | 13 | TRBV9 | CASSVASNTEAFF | TGTGCCAGCAGCGTAGCGAGTAACACTGAAGCTTTCTTT
. | . | TRBJ2-3 | 16 | TRBV27 | CASSREEQRYTDTQYF | TGTGCCAGCAGTAGGGAGGAGCAGCGATACACAGATACGCAGTATTTT